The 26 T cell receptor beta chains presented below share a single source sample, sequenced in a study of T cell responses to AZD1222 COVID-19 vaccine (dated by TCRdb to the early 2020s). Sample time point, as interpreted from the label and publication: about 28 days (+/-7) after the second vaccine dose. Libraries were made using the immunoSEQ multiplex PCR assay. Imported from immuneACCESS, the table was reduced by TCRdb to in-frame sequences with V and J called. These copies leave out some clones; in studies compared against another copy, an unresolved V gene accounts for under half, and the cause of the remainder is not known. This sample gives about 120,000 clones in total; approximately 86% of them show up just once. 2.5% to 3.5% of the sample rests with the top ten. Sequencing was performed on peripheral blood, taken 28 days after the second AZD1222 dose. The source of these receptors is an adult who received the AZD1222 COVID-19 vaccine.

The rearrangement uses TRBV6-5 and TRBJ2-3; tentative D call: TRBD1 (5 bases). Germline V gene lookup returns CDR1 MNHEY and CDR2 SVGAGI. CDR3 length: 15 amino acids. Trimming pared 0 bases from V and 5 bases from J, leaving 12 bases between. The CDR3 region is CASSYSPGPQDTQYF. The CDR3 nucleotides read TGTGCCAGCAGTTACTCTCCAGGGCCTCAAGATACGCAGTATTTT.

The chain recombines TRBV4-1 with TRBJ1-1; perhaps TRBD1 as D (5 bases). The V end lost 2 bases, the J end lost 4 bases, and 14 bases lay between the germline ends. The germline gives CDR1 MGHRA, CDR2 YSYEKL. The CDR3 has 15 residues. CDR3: CASSQRAVGVTEAFF. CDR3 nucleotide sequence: TGCGCCAGCAGCCAACGCGCGGTGGGGGTCACTGAAGCTTTCTTT.

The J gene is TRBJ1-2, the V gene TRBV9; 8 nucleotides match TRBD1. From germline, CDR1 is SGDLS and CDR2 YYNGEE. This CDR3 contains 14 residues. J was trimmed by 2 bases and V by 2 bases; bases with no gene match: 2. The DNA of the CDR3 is TGTGCCAGCAGCGTTCCAGGGGGCAACTATGGCTACACCTTC. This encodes CASSVPGGNYGYTF.

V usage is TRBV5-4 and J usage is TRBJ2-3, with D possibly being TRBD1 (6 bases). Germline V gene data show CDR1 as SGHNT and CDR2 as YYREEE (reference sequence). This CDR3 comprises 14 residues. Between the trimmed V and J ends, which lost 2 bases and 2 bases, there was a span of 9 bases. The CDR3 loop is CASSFGTYTDTQYF. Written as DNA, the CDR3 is TGTGCCAGCAGCTTTGGGACATACACAGATACGCAGTATTTT.

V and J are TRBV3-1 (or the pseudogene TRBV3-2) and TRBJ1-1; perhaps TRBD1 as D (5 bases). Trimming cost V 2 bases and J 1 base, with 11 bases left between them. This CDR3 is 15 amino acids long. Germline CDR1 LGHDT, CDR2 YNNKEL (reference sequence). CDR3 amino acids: CASSQRDSSNTEAFF. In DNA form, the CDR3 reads TGTGCCAGCAGCCAAAGAGACAGCTCGAACACTGAAGCTTTCTTT.

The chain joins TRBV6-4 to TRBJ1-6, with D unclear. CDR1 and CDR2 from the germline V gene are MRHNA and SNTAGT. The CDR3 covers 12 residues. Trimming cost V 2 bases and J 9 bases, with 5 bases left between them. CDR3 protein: CASSDLSSPLHF. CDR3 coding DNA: TGTGCCAGCAGTGACCTAAGTTCACCCCTCCACTTT.

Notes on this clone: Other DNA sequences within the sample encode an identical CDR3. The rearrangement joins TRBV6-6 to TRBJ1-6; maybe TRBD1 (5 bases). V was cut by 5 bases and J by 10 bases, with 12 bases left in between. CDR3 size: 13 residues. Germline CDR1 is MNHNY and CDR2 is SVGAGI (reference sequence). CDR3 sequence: CASSPPGVSPLHF. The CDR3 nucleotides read TGTGCCAGCAGTCCCCCGGGGGTCTCACCCCTCCACTTT.

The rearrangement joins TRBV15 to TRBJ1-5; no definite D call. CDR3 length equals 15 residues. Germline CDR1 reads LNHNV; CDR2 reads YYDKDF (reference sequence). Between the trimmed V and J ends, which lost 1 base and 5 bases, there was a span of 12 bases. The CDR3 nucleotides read TGTGCCACCAGCAGAGCCCAGACCGCGGATCAGCCCCAGCATTTT. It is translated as CATSRAQTADQPQHF.

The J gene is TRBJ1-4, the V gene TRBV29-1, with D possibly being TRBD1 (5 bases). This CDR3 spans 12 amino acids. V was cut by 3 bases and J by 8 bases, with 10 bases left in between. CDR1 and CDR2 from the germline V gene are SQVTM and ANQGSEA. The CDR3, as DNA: TGCAGCGTTGAGTCGGAGGGGGAAAAACTGTTTTTT. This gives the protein CSVESEGEKLFF.

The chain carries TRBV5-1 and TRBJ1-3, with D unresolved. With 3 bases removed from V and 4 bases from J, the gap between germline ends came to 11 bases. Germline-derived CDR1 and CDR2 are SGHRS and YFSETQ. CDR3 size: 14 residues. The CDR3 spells CASSSVGSGNTIYF. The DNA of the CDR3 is TGCGCCAGCAGCTCGGTGGGTTCAGGAAACACCATATATTTT. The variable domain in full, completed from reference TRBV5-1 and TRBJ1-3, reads KAGVTQTPRYLIKTRGQQVTLSCSPISGHRSVSWYQQTPGQGLQFLFEYFSETQRNKGNFPGRFSGRQFSNSRSEMNVSTLELGDSALYLCASSSVGSGNTIYFGEGSWLTVV.

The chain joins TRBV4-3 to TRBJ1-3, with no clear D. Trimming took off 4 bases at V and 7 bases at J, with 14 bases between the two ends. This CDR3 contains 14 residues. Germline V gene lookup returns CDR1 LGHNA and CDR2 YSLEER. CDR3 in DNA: TGCGCCAGCAGCCCCAAGGAAGGCAGTAACACCATATATTTT. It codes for CASSPKEGSNTIYF.

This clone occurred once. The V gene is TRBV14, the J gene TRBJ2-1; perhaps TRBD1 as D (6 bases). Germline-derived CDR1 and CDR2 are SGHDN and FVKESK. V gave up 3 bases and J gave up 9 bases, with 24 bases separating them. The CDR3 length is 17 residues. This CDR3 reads CASSHWTSPGAHSEQFF. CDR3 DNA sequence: TGTGCCAGCAGCCACTGGACAAGTCCAGGGGCACATAGTGAGCAGTTCTTC.

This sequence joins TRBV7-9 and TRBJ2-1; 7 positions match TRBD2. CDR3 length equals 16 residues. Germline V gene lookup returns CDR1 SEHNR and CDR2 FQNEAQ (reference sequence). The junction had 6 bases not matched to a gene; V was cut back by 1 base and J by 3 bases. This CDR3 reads CASSLVGLADYNEQFF. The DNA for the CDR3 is TGTGCCAGCAGCTTAGTTGGTCTAGCGGACTACAATGAGCAGTTCTTC.

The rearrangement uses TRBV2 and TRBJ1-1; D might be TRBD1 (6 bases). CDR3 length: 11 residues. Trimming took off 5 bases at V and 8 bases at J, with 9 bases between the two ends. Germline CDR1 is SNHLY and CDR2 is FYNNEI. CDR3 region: CASSRDREAFF. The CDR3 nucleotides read TGTGCCAGCAGTCGCGACAGGGAAGCTTTCTTT.

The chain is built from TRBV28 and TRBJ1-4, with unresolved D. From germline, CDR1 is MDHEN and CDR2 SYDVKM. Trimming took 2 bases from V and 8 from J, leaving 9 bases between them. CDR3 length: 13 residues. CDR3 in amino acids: CASSLPGVEKLFF. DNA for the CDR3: TGTGCCAGCAGTTTACCCGGGGTCGAAAAACTGTTTTTT.

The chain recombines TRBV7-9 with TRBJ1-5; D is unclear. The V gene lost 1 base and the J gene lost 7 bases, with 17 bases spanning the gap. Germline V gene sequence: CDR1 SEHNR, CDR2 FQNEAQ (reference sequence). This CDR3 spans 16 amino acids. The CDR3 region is CASSLVLGGEGQPQHF. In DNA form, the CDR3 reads TGTGCCAGCAGCTTAGTATTGGGCGGGGAAGGCCAGCCCCAGCATTTT. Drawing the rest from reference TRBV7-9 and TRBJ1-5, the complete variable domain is DTGVSQNPRHKITKRGQNVTFRCDPISEHNRLYWYRQTLGQGPEFLTYFQNEAQLEKSRLLSDRFSAERPKGSFSTLEIQRTEQGDSAMYLCASSLVLGGEGQPQHFGDGTRLSIL.

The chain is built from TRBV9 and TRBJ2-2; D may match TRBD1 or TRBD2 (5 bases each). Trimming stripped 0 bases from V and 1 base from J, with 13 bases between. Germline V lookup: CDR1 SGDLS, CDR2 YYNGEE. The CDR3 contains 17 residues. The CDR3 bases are TGTGCCAGCAGCGTAGGTCTCCGTGGGGGGAACACCGGGGAGCTGTTTTTT. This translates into CASSVGLRGGNTGELFF.

CDR3 DNA sequence: TGTGCCAGCAGTCGGGACAGGGGTAGTGAGCAGTTCTTC. Translating gives CASSRDRGSEQFF. V and J are TRBV6-5 and TRBJ2-1, with TRBD1 matching 10 bases. This CDR3 region has 13 residues. Germline V CDR1 and CDR2: MNHEY, SVGAGI. The junction had 4 bases not matched to a gene; V was cut back by 5 bases and J by 9 bases.

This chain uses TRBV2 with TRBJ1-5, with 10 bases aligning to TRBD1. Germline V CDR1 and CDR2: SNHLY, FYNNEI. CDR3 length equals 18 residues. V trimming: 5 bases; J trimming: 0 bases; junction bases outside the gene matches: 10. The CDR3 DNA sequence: TGTGCCAGCAGTCCGGACAGGGGGGCAATATATAGCAATCAGCCCCAGCATTTT. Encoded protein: CASSPDRGAIYSNQPQHF.

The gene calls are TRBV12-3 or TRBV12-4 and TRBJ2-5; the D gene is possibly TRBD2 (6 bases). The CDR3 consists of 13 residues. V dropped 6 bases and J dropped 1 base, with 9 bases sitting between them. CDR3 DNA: TGTGCCAGCAGGCTAGCGATCCAAGAGACCCAGTACTTC. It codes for CASRLAIQETQYF.

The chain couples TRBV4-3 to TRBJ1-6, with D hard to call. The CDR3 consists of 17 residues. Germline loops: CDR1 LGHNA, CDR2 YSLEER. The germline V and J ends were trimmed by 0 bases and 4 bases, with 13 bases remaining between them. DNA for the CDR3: TGCGCCAGCAGCCAAGATCGGGCAGCAGCGTATAATTCACCCCTCCACTTT. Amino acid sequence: CASSQDRAAAYNSPLHF.

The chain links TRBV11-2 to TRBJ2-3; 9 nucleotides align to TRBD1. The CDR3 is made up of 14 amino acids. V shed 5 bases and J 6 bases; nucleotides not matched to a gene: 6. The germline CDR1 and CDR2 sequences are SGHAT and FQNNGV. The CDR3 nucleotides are TGTGCCAGCAGCCCCCTGACAGGGGGGGATACGCAGTATTTT. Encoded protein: CASSPLTGGDTQYF.

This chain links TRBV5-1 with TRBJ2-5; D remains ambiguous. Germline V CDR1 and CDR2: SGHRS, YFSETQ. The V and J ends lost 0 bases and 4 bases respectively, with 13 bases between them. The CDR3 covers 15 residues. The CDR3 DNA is TGCGCCAGCAGCTTGGTGCCCCGAATAGGAGAGACCCAGTACTTC. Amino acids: CASSLVPRIGETQYF.

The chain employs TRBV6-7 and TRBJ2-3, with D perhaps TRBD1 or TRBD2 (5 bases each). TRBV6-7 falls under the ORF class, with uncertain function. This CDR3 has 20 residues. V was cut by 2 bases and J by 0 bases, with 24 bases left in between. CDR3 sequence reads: CASSYANGGRAETSTDTQYF. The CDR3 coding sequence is TGTGCCAGCAGTTACGCAAATGGGGGAAGGGCAGAGACTAGCACAGATACGCAGTATTTT.

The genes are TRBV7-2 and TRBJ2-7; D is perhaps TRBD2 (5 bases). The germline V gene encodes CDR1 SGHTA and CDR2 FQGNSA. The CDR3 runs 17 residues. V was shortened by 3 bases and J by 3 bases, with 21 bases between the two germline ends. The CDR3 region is CASSFSRVRLNLYEQYF. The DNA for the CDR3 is TGTGCCAGCAGCTTTTCAAGGGTTCGACTAAATCTCTACGAGCAGTACTTC.

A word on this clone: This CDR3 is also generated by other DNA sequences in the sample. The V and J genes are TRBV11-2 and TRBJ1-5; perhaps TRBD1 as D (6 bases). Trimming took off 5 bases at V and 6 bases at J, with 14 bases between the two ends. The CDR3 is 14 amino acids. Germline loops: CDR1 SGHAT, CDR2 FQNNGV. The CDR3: CASSPHGGGQPQHF. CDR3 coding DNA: TGTGCCAGCAGCCCCCACGGGGGCGGTCAGCCCCAGCATTTT. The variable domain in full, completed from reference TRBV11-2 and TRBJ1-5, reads EAGVAQSPRYKIIEKRQSVAFWCNPISGHATLYWYQQILGQGPKLLIQFQNNGVVDDSQLPKDRFSAERLKGVDSTLKIQPAKLEDSAVYLCASSPHGGGQPQHFGDGTRLSIL.